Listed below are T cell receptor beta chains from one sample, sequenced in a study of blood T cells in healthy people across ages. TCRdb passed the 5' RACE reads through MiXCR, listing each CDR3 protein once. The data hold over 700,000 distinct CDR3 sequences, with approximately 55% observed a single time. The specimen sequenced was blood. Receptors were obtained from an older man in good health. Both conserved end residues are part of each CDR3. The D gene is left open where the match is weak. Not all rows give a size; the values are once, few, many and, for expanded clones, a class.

CDR3aa: CATSRVPDRDRKRSGANVLTF; CDR3nt: TGTGCCACCAGCAGAGTTCCCGACCGGGACAGGAAACGCTCTGGGGCCAACGTCCTGACTTTC; v_gene: TRBV15; abundance: NA; d_gene: TRBD1; j_gene: TRBJ2-6
CDR3aa: CSAKDRIKLYEQYF; CDR3nt: TGCAGTGCTAAAGACAGAATAAAGTTATACGAGCAGTACTTC; v_gene: TRBV20-1; abundance: few; d_gene: NA; j_gene: TRBJ2-7
CDR3aa: CASSQAGGSSYEQYF; CDR3nt: TGTGCCAGCTCACAAGCGGGAGGGTCTTCCTACGAGCAGTACTTC; v_gene: TRBV18; abundance: NA; d_gene: TRBD2; j_gene: TRBJ2-7
CDR3aa: CASSSDRGRFEPLHF; CDR3nt: TGCGCCAGCAGCTCAGACAGGGGGAGATTTGAACCCCTCCACTTT; v_gene: TRBV5-1; abundance: NA; d_gene: TRBD1; j_gene: TRBJ1-6
CDR3aa: CASSLLSPGLAGPSSYNEQYF; CDR3nt: TGTGCCAGCAGCTTACTCTCTCCGGGACTAGCGGGTCCCAGCTCCTACAATGAGCAGTACTTC; v_gene: TRBV7-6; abundance: NA; d_gene: TRBD2; j_gene: TRBJ2-7
CDR3aa: CASSVEGSAGDQYF; CDR3nt: TGTGCCAGCAGCGTAGAGGGATCGGCGGGAGATCAGTACTTC; v_gene: TRBV9; abundance: NA; d_gene: TRBD2; j_gene: TRBJ2-5
CDR3aa: CASIPAGGAGNTGELFF; CDR3nt: TGTGCCAGCATCCCCGCGGGAGGTGCGGGGAACACCGGGGAGCTGTTTTTT; v_gene: TRBV7-8; abundance: NA; d_gene: TRBD2; j_gene: TRBJ2-2
CDR3aa: CASSFRVSGTPYEQYF; CDR3nt: TGTGCCAGCAGTTTCCGGGTGTCAGGGACCCCCTACGAGCAGTACTTC; v_gene: TRBV27; abundance: NA; d_gene: NA; j_gene: TRBJ2-7
CDR3aa: CASSPNVAYNEQFF; CDR3nt: TGTGCCAGCTCACCCAACGTTGCCTACAATGAGCAGTTCTTC; v_gene: TRBV18; abundance: few; d_gene: NA; j_gene: TRBJ2-1
CDR3aa: CASSILTAGPPNEQFF; CDR3nt: TGCGCCAGCAGTATCCTCACGGCGGGGCCCCCCAATGAGCAGTTCTTC; v_gene: TRBV5-1; abundance: many; d_gene: NA; j_gene: TRBJ2-1
CDR3aa: CASSLGQGANEQYF; CDR3nt: TGTGCCAGCAGTTTAGGACAGGGGGCCAACGAGCAGTACTTC; v_gene: TRBV5-1; abundance: few; d_gene: TRBD1; j_gene: TRBJ2-7
CDR3aa: CASSFGTSGSDTQYF; CDR3nt: TGTGCCAGCAGTTTCGGGACTAGCGGGAGTGATACGCAGTATTTT; v_gene: TRBV28; abundance: few; d_gene: TRBD2; j_gene: TRBJ2-3
CDR3aa: CSVRDSQKGENQPQHF; CDR3nt: TGCAGCGTGAGGGACAGCCAGAAAGGTGAGAATCAGCCCCAGCATTTT; v_gene: TRBV29-1; abundance: NA; d_gene: TRBD1; j_gene: TRBJ1-5
CDR3aa: CATSSPGTSGYNEQFF; CDR3nt: TGTGCCACCAGCAGTCCCGGGACTAGCGGTTACAATGAGCAGTTCTTC; v_gene: TRBV15; abundance: NA; d_gene: TRBD2; j_gene: TRBJ2-1
CDR3aa: CASSLVSDGEQFF; CDR3nt: TGTGCCAGCAGCTTGGTTTCGGATGGTGAGCAGTTCTTC; v_gene: TRBV7-3; abundance: NA; d_gene: NA; j_gene: TRBJ2-1
CDR3aa: CSARRTPGTEQFF; CDR3nt: TGCAGTGCTCGCCGGACCCCGGGGACTGAGCAGTTCTTC; v_gene: TRBV20-1; abundance: few; d_gene: NA; j_gene: TRBJ2-1
CDR3aa: CASSPAFPEREGRHYGYTF; CDR3nt: TGTGCCAGCAGTCCGGCTTTTCCGGAGAGGGAGGGGCGACACTATGGCTACACCTTC; v_gene: TRBV6-1; abundance: few; d_gene: NA; j_gene: TRBJ1-2
CDR3aa: CASSELGGPGYGYTF; CDR3nt: TGTGCCAGCAGTGAACTGGGCGGGCCCGGCTATGGCTACACCTTC; v_gene: TRBV2; abundance: NA; d_gene: NA; j_gene: TRBJ1-2
CDR3aa: CATSRTGRYGYTF; CDR3nt: TGTGCCACCAGCCGGACAGGGCGCTATGGCTACACCTTC; v_gene: TRBV15; abundance: NA; d_gene: TRBD1; j_gene: TRBJ1-2
CDR3aa: CASSPAPGGTEAFF; CDR3nt: TGTGCCAGCTCACCCGCGCCGGGGGGGACTGAAGCTTTCTTT; v_gene: TRBV18; abundance: NA; d_gene: NA; j_gene: TRBJ1-1
CDR3aa: CSAATSGYYEQYF; CDR3nt: TGCAGTGCAGCCACTAGCGGGTACTACGAGCAGTACTTC; v_gene: TRBV20-1; abundance: NA; d_gene: TRBD2; j_gene: TRBJ2-7
CDR3aa: CASSSRQGDTQYF; CDR3nt: TGTGCCAGCAGTTCCCGACAGGGAGATACGCAGTATTTT; v_gene: TRBV7-9; abundance: NA; d_gene: TRBD1; j_gene: TRBJ2-3
CDR3aa: CASRIRTDWTGELFF; CDR3nt: TGTGCCAGCAGGATCAGGACAGATTGGACCGGGGAGCTGTTTTTT; v_gene: TRBV11-2; abundance: NA; d_gene: NA; j_gene: TRBJ2-2
CDR3aa: CASSLGSTEYEQYF; CDR3nt: TGCGCCAGCAGCTTGGGATCGACAGAATACGAGCAGTACTTC; v_gene: TRBV5-1; abundance: few; d_gene: NA; j_gene: TRBJ2-7
CDR3aa: CASALDGGSSYNEQFF; CDR3nt: TGTGCCAGCGCTTTAGATGGAGGGAGCTCCTACAATGAGCAGTTCTTC; v_gene: TRBV7-3; abundance: NA; d_gene: NA; j_gene: TRBJ2-1
CDR3aa: CASSAGGSSYEQYF; CDR3nt: TGTGCCAGCAGCGCCGGAGGTTCATCCTACGAGCAGTACTTC; v_gene: TRBV9; abundance: NA; d_gene: NA; j_gene: TRBJ2-7
CDR3aa: CANQRQATYEQYF; CDR3nt: TGTGCCAACCAGCGACAGGCAACCTACGAGCAGTACTTC; v_gene: TRBV28; abundance: few; d_gene: NA; j_gene: TRBJ2-7
CDR3aa: CASSRFGTSGVYNEQFF; CDR3nt: TGTGCCAGCAGTCGCTTCGGGACTAGCGGGGTCTACAATGAGCAGTTCTTC; v_gene: TRBV7-9; abundance: NA; d_gene: TRBD2; j_gene: TRBJ2-1
CDR3aa: CASSSSSRLAGGNYEQYF; CDR3nt: TGTGCCAGCAGCTCCTCCTCACGTCTAGCGGGAGGCAATTATGAGCAGTACTTC; v_gene: TRBV13; abundance: NA; d_gene: TRBD2; j_gene: TRBJ2-7
CDR3aa: CASRLAERYNEQFF; CDR3nt: TGTGCCAGCAGACTAGCGGAGCGATACAATGAGCAGTTCTTC; v_gene: TRBV6-5; abundance: NA; d_gene: TRBD2; j_gene: TRBJ2-1
CDR3aa: CSALDGGTGELFF; CDR3nt: TGCAGTGCTTTAGACGGGGGCACCGGGGAGCTGTTTTTT; v_gene: TRBV20-1; abundance: few; d_gene: NA; j_gene: TRBJ2-2
CDR3aa: CASSQEPGAYETQYF; CDR3nt: TGTGCCAGCAGCCAAGAACCGGGGGCTTACGAGACCCAGTACTTC; v_gene: TRBV3-1; abundance: NA; d_gene: NA; j_gene: TRBJ2-5
CDR3aa: CASSQNRDRGLYEQYF; CDR3nt: TGCGCCAGCAGCCAGAACCGGGACAGGGGGTTGTACGAGCAGTACTTC; v_gene: TRBV4-1; abundance: NA; d_gene: TRBD1; j_gene: TRBJ2-7
CDR3aa: CAISDTGEIQETQYF; CDR3nt: TGTGCCATCAGTGACACGGGGGAGATCCAAGAGACCCAGTACTTC; v_gene: TRBV10-3; abundance: once; d_gene: NA; j_gene: TRBJ2-5
CDR3aa: CASSPHTGREAEAFF; CDR3nt: TGTGCCAGCAGCCCGCACACGGGGCGTGAGGCTGAAGCTTTCTTT; v_gene: TRBV9; abundance: NA; d_gene: NA; j_gene: TRBJ1-1
CDR3aa: CASSLIAGSNEQFF; CDR3nt: TGTGCCAGCAGTTTAATAGCGGGAAGCAATGAGCAGTTCTTC; v_gene: TRBV12-3/TRBV12-4; abundance: few; d_gene: TRBD2; j_gene: TRBJ2-1
CDR3aa: CASSLALPLPDTQYF; CDR3nt: TGCGCCAGCAGCTTAGCACTCCCCCTCCCAGATACGCAGTATTTT; v_gene: TRBV5-1; abundance: NA; d_gene: NA; j_gene: TRBJ2-3
CDR3aa: CASSRANQPQHF; CDR3nt: TGTGCCAGCAGCAGGGCCAATCAGCCCCAGCATTTT; v_gene: TRBV2; abundance: few; d_gene: NA; j_gene: TRBJ1-5
CDR3aa: CASSLFSTNSHGYTF; CDR3nt: TGTGCCAGCAGCCTTTTCTCAACCAACAGTCATGGCTACACCTTC; v_gene: TRBV27; abundance: few; d_gene: NA; j_gene: TRBJ1-2
CDR3aa: CASRFRQGRQYF; CDR3nt: TGTGCCAGCAGGTTCCGACAGGGTCGGCAGTACTTC; v_gene: TRBV12-3/TRBV12-4; abundance: NA; d_gene: TRBD1; j_gene: TRBJ2-7
CDR3aa: CASSRDREGEQYF; CDR3nt: TGTGCCAGCAGCCGGGACAGGGAGGGTGAGCAGTACTTC; v_gene: TRBV13; abundance: once; d_gene: TRBD1; j_gene: TRBJ2-7